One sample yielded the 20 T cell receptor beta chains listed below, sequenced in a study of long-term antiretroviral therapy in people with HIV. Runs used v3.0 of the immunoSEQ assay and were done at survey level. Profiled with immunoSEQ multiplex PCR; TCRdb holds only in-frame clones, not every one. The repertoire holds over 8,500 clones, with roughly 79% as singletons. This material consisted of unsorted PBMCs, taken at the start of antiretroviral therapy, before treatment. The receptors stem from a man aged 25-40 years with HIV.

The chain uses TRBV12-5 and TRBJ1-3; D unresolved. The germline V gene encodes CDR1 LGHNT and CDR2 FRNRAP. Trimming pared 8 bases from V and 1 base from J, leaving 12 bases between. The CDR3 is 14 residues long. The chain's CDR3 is CASSEGISGNTIYF. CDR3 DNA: TGTGCTAGTTCGGAGGGTATATCTGGAAACACCATATATTTT.

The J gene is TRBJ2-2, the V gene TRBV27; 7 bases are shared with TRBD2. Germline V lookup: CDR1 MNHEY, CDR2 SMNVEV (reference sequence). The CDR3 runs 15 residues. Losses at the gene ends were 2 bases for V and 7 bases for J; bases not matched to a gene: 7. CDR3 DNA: TGTGCCAGCAGTTTAGGTACTAGCGATCACGGGGAGCTGTTTTTT. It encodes CASSLGTSDHGELFF.

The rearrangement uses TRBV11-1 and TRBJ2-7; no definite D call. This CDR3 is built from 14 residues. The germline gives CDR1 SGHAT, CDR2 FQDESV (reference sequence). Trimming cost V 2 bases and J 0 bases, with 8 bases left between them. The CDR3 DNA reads TGTGCCAGCAGCTTACCCGGTAGCTCCTACGAGCAGTACTTC. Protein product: CASSLPGSSYEQYF.

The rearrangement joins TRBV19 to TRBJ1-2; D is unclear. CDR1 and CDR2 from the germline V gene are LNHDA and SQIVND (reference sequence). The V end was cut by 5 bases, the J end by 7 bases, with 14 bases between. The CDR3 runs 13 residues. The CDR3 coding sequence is TGTGCCAGTAGTCCCAGTGGGTCTTCTGGCTACACCTTC. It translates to CASSPSGSSGYTF. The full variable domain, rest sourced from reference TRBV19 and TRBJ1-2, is DGGITQSPKYLFRKEGQNVTLSCEQNLNHDAMYWYRQDPGQGLRLIYYSQIVNDFQKGDIAEGYSVSREKKESFPLTVTSAQKNPTAFYLCASSPSGSSGYTFGSGTRLTVV.

The CDR3 region has the DNA TGTGCCAGCAGCTTAGGTTTAGGCTACGAGCAGTACTTC. Protein product: CASSLGLGYEQYF. This chain uses TRBV7-2 with TRBJ2-7; D uncertain. The CDR3 consists of 13 residues. CDR1 is SGHTA and CDR2 is FQGNSA in the germline V gene. The V and J ends lost 1 base and 3 bases respectively, with 7 bases between them.

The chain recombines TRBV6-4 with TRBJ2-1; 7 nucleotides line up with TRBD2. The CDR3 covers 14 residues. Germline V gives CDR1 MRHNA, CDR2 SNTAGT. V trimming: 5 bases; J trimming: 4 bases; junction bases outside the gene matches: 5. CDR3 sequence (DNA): TGTGCCAGCAGTCCTGAGCGGGGTTACAATGAGCAGTTCTTC. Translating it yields CASSPERGYNEQFF.

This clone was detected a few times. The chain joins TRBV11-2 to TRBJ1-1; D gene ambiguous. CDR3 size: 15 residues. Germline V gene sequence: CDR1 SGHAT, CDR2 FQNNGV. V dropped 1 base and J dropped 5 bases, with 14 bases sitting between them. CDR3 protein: CASSLGGRSRTEAFF. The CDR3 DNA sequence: TGTGCCAGCAGCTTAGGCGGCCGGAGCCGTACTGAAGCTTTCTTT.

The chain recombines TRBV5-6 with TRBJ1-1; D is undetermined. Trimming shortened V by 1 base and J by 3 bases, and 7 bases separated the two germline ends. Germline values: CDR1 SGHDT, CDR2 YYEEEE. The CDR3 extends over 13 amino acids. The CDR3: CASSLTRDTEAFF. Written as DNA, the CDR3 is TGTGCCAGCAGCTTGACCCGGGACACTGAAGCTTTCTTT.

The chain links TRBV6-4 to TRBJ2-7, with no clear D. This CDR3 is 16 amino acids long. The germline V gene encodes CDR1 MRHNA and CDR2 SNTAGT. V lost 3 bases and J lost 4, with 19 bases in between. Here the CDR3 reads CASSERLGTPRYEQYF. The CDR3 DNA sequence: TGTGCCAGCAGTGAACGTCTTGGTACACCAAGGTACGAGCAGTACTTC.

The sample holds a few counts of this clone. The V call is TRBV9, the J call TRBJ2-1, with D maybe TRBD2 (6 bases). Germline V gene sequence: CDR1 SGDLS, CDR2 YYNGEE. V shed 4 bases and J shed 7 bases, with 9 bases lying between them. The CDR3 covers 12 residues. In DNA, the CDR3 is TGTGCCAGCAGCCCGGAGGGGAATGAGCAGTTCTTC. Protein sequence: CASSPEGNEQFF.

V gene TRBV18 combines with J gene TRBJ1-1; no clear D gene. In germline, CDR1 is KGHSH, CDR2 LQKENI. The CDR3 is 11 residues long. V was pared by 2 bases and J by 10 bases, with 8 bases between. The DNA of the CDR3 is TGTGCCAGCTCACCAATAGGGCGAGCTTTCTTT. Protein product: CASSPIGRAFF.

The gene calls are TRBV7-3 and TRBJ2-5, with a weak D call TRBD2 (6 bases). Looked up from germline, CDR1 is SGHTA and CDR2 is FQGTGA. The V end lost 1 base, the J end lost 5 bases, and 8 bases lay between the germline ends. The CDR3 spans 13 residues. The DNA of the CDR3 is TGTGCCAGCAGCTTAAGCGGAGGGGAGACCCAGTACTTC. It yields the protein CASSLSGGETQYF.

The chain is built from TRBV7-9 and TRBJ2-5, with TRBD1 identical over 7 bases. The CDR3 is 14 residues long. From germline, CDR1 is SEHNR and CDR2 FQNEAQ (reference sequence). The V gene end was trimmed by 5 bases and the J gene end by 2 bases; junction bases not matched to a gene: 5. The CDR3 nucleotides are TGTGCCAGCAGCCCAAGGACAGGACAAGAGACCCAGTACTTC. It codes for CASSPRTGQETQYF.

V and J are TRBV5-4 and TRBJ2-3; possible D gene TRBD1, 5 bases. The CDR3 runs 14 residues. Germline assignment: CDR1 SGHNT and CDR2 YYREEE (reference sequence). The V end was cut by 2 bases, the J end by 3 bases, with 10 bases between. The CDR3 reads CASSFLQGTDTQYF. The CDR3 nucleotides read TGTGCCAGCAGCTTTCTGCAGGGTACAGATACGCAGTATTTT.

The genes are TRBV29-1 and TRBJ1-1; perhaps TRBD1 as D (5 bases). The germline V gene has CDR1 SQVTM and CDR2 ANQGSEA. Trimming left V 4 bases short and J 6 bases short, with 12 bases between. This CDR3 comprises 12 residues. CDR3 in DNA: TGCAGCGTTGCCTCTGGGGACCCTGAAGCTTTCTTT. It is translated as CSVASGDPEAFF.

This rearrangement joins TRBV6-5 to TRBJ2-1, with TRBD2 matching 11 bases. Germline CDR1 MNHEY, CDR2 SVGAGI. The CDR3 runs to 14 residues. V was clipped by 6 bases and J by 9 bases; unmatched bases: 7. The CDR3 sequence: CASRQGLAAGEQFF. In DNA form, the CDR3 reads TGTGCCAGCAGACAGGGACTAGCGGCTGGTGAGCAGTTCTTC.

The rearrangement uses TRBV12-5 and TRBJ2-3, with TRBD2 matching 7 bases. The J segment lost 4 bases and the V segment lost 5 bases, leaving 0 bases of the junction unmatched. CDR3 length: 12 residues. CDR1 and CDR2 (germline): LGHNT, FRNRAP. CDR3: CASGREADTQYF. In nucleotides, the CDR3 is TGTGCTAGTGGTCGGGAGGCAGATACGCAGTATTTT.

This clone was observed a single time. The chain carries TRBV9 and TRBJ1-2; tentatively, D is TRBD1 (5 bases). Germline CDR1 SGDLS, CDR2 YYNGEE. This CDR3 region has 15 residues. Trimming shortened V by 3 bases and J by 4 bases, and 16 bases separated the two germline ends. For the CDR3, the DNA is TGTGCCAGCAGCGGGAATCCAGGGATACGCTATGGCTACACCTTC. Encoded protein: CASSGNPGIRYGYTF.

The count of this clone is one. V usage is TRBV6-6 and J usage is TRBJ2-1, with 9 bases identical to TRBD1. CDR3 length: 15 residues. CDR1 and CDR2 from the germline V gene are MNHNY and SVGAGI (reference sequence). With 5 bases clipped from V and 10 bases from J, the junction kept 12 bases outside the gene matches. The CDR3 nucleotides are TGTGCCAGCAGTCCATCGGGACAGGGTGTGTGGGAGCAGTTCTTC. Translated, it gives CASSPSGQGVWEQFF.

The CDR3 nucleotides are TGTGCCAGCAGTGGGGGTCCGGGGCGAGAGACCCAGTACTTC. This encodes CASSGGPGRETQYF. V is TRBV11-2 and J is TRBJ2-5; D may correspond to TRBD1 or TRBD2 (5 bases each). The V gene lost 6 bases and the J gene lost 4 bases, with 15 bases spanning the gap. The CDR3 spans 14 residues. Germline CDR1 reads SGHAT; CDR2 reads FQNNGV.